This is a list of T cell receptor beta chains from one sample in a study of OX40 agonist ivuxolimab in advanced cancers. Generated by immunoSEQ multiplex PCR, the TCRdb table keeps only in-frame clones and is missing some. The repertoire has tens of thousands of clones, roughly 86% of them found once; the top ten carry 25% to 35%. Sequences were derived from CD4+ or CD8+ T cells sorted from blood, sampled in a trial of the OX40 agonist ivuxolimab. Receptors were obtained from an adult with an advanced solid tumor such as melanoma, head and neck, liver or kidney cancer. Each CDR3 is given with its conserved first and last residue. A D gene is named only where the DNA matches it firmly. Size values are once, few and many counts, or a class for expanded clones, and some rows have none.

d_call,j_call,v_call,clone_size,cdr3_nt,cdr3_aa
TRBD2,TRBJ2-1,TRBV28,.,TGTGCCAGCAGTTTTCGCGGGGGGGCGAATGAGCAGTTCTTC,CASSFRGGANEQFF
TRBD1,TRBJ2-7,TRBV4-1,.,TGCGCCAGCAGCCGGACCGGACAGGGGGCGTACGAGCAGTACTTC,CASSRTGQGAYEQYF
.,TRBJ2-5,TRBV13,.,TGTGCCAGCAGCTCTACCGGGACAAAAGAGACCCAGTACTTC,CASSSTGTKETQYF
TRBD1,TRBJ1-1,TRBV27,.,TGTGCCAGCACAGAGGGGGCGAGGGCTTTCTTT,CASTEGARAFF
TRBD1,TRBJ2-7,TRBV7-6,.,TGTGCCAGCAGCGGTCCGGGACAGGGATCCTACGAGCAGTACTTC,CASSGPGQGSYEQYF
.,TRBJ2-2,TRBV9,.,TGTGCCAGCAGCGTAGAAGCAGGGATGGACACCGGGGAGCTGTTTTTT,CASSVEAGMDTGELFF
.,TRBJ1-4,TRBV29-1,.,TGCAGCGTTCGGGACGAAAAACTGTTTTTT,CSVRDEKLFF
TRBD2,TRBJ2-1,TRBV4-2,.,TGTGCCAGCAGCCAAGATCGAGCGGGGGCTTACAATGAGCAGTTCTTC,CASSQDRAGAYNEQFF
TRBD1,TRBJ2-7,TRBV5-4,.,TGTGCCAGCAGCAACCGGGACAGTTCCTACGAGCAGTACTTC,CASSNRDSSYEQYF
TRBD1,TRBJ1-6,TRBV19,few,TGTGCCAGTAGTACCCGGACAGGGGGGACCTATAATTCACCCCTCCACTTT,CASSTRTGGTYNSPLHF
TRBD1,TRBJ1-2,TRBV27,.,TGTGCCAGCAGTACGATACAGGGGGCGTCCTATGGCTACACCTTC,CASSTIQGASYGYTF
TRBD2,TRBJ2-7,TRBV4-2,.,TGTGCCAGCAGCCATCCTAGCGGGGGGGTCTACGAGCAGTACTTC,CASSHPSGGVYEQYF
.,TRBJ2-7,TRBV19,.,TGTGCCAGTAGTATCGAGGGGGGCCGATTTTACGAGCAGTACTTC,CASSIEGGRFYEQYF
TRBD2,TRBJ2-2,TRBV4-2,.,TGTGCCAGCAGCCAAGAGACGACGGGGGGGCCCGGGGAGCTGTTTTTT,CASSQETTGGPGELFF
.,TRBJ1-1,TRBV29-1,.,TGCAGCGTTGTAGAGTTTTCGGACACTGAAGCTTTCTTT,CSVVEFSDTEAFF
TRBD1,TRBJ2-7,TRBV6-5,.,TGTGCCATTACCGACAGGGATACCTACGAGCAGTACTTC,CAITDRDTYEQYF
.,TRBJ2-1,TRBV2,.,TGTGCCAGCAGAGGTCTCGGAGGTAACAATGAGCAGTTCTTC,CASRGLGGNNEQFF
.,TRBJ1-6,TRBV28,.,TGTGCCAGCAGTCCCGAGCAGGGGAGTAATTCACCCCTCCACTTT,CASSPEQGSNSPLHF
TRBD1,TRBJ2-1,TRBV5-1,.,TGCGCCAGCAGCTTTTGGACAGGGAAGTTGTTCTTC,CASSFWTGKLFF
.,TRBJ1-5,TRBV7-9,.,TGTGCCAGCAGCTTAGGAGACAGCTACAATCAGCCCCAGCATTTT,CASSLGDSYNQPQHF
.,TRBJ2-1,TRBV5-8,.,TGTGCCAGCAGCTTGGCTTGGGGTGACGTCTCCTACAATGAGCAGTTCTTC,CASSLAWGDVSYNEQFF
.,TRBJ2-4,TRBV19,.,TGTGCCAGTAGTATAGTCCCCGGGGACATTCAGTACTTC,CASSIVPGDIQYF
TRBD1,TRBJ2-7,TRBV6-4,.,TGTGCCAGCAGTGAGGCAGGGGGCTACCACGAGCAGTACTTC,CASSEAGGYHEQYF
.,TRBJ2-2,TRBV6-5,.,TGTGCCAGCACAGGGGGAGGCACCGGGGAGCTGTTTTTT,CASTGGGTGELFF
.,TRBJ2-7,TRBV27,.,TGTGCCAGCAGTTTGGGTGTCTCCCTAACCTACGAGCAGTACTTC,CASSLGVSLTYEQYF
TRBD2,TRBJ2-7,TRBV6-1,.,TGTGCCAGCAAGGGCGGGGGGTCCCAGGACTACGAGCAGTACTTC,CASKGGGSQDYEQYF
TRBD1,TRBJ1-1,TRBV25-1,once,TGTGCCAGCACCCGGGACAGGCTAAACACTGAAGCTTTCTTT,CASTRDRLNTEAFF
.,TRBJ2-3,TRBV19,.,TGTGCCAGTAGTATGAGTTTCGGTTACATGGATACGCAGTATTTT,CASSMSFGYMDTQYF
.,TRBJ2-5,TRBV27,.,TGTGCCAGCAGCCCACTAGACAGCCAAGAGACCCAGTACTTC,CASSPLDSQETQYF
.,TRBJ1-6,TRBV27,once,TGTGCCAGCAGTCCTATCCCGGGGTGGGGGGCGCGGAATTCACCCCTCCACTTT,CASSPIPGWGARNSPLHF
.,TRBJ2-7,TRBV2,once,TGTGCCAGCAGTGAAGTCAGTTCCTACGAGCAGTACTTC,CASSEVSSYEQYF
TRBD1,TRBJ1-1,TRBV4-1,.,TGCGCCAGCAGCCGAGGACAGGGCAGTTTGGCTGAAGCTTTCTTT,CASSRGQGSLAEAFF
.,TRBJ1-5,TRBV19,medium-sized,TGTGCCAGTAGTACCCGTACAGGGCTCTATCAGCCCCAGCATTTT,CASSTRTGLYQPQHF